The 10 T cell receptor beta chains listed next were all sequenced from one sample in a study of cytomegalovirus exposure and HLA in healthy donors. Profiled with immunoSEQ multiplex PCR; TCRdb holds only in-frame clones, not every one. This sample yields fewer than 120,000 clones, of which 89% are seen a single time; under 2% belongs to the top ten. Sequenced sample: PBMCs. These receptors were taken from a woman aged 18-35 years in good health and CMV-seronegative.

The chain is built from TRBV9 and TRBJ1-1; 8 bases align to TRBD1. The CDR3 sequence is 16 residues long. CDR1 is SGDLS, CDR2 YYNGEE, per germline. V was clipped by 0 bases and J by 1 base; unmatched bases: 5. The CDR3 is CASSVGGQGENTEAFF. The CDR3 DNA follows: TGTGCCAGCAGCGTAGGTGGACAGGGAGAGAACACTGAAGCTTTCTTT.

The rearrangement uses TRBV10-3 and TRBJ1-1; possible D gene TRBD1, 6 bases. The V end lost 4 bases, the J end lost 3 bases, and 18 bases lay between the germline ends. The CDR3 extends over 16 amino acids. The germline CDR1 and CDR2 sequences are ENHRY and SYGVKD. In nucleotides, the CDR3 is TGTGCCATCAGTGCCCACAGGGTCATAAGCGACACTGAAGCTTTCTTT. This sequence encodes CAISAHRVISDTEAFF.

This clone came up once. The rearrangement links TRBV4-1 to TRBJ1-4; D uncertain. The ends were cut back, 2 bases at V and 5 bases at J, with 12 bases in the middle. The CDR3 has 15 amino acids. The germline gives CDR1 MGHRA, CDR2 YSYEKL. The CDR3 spells CASSQPPGANEKLFF. The DNA of the CDR3 is TGCGCCAGCAGCCAACCACCGGGTGCAAATGAAAAACTGTTTTTT.

The chain employs TRBV5-4 and TRBJ2-6; no definite D call. Trimming removed 1 base at V and 0 bases at J, with 11 bases between. The CDR3 has 17 residues. Germline V gene data show CDR1 as SGHNT and CDR2 as YYREEE (reference sequence). Here the CDR3 reads CASSLKSVPSGANVLTF. The CDR3 DNA reads TGTGCCAGCAGCTTGAAATCCGTTCCCTCTGGGGCCAACGTCCTGACTTTC. Full variable domain (rest looked up from reference TRBV5-4 and TRBJ2-6): ETGVTQSPTHLIKTRGQQVTLRCSSQSGHNTVSWYQQALGQGPQFIFQYYREEENGRGNFPPRFSGLQFPNYSSELNVNALELDDSALYLCASSLKSVPSGANVLTFGAGSRLTVL.

The rearrangement links TRBV19 to TRBJ2-7, with TRBD1 matching over 8 bases. The CDR3 runs to 15 residues. The trim removed 3 bases at V and 2 bases at J, leaving 6 bases unmatched. Germline-derived CDR1 and CDR2 are LNHDA and SQIVND (reference sequence). The CDR3 region is CASSIGQGRTYEQYF. CDR3 nucleotides: TGTGCCAGTAGTATTGGACAGGGTCGTACCTACGAGCAGTACTTC.

The V call is TRBV5-6, the J call TRBJ2-1; tentatively, D is TRBD1 (6 bases). The ends were cut back, 6 bases at V and 9 bases at J, with 13 bases in the middle. Germline assignment: CDR1 SGHDT and CDR2 YYEEEE. The CDR3 covers 12 residues. In DNA form, the CDR3 reads TGTGCCAGCACCGATACAGGGCTTGAGCAGTTCTTC. Its protein is CASTDTGLEQFF.

This chain joins TRBV6-1 and TRBJ1-1, with D uncertain. V lost 6 bases and J 0 bases, leaving 11 bases between the germline ends. This CDR3 has 14 amino acids. The germline V gene encodes CDR1 MNHNS and CDR2 SASEGT. The CDR3 is CASRVHIMNTEAFF. The CDR3 DNA sequence: TGTGCCAGCAGGGTACACATCATGAACACTGAAGCTTTCTTT.

The chain is built from TRBV4-1 and TRBJ2-5; D not certain. With 1 base removed from V and 6 bases from J, the gap between germline ends came to 3 bases. Germline CDR1 is MGHRA and CDR2 is YSYEKL. The CDR3 runs to 11 residues. The CDR3 DNA is TGCGCCAGCAGCCAAGGGCAGACCCAGTACTTC. This translates into CASSQGQTQYF.

This clone was recorded only once. The chain recombines TRBV19 with TRBJ1-3; maybe TRBD1 (5 bases). V shed 4 bases and J shed 0 bases, with 19 bases lying between them. From germline, CDR1 is LNHDA and CDR2 SQIVND (reference sequence). The CDR3 is 18 amino acids. CDR3 protein: CASSNIRQGGISGNTIYF. DNA of the CDR3: TGTGCCAGTAGTAATATCCGTCAGGGCGGGATCTCTGGAAACACCATATATTTT. The full variable domain, with the rest looked up from reference TRBV19 and TRBJ1-3, is DGGITQSPKYLFRKEGQNVTLSCEQNLNHDAMYWYRQDPGQGLRLIYYSQIVNDFQKGDIAEGYSVSREKKESFPLTVTSAQKNPTAFYLCASSNIRQGGISGNTIYFGEGSWLTVV.

This chain uses TRBV28 with TRBJ2-1, with TRBD2 matching 8 bases. V gave up 6 bases and J gave up 4 bases; unmatched junction bases: 8. The germline gives CDR1 MDHEN, CDR2 SYDVKM. This CDR3 is 15 amino acids long. This CDR3 is CASRRREGLYNEQFF. For the CDR3, the DNA is TGTGCCAGCAGAAGACGGGAGGGGCTGTACAATGAGCAGTTCTTC.